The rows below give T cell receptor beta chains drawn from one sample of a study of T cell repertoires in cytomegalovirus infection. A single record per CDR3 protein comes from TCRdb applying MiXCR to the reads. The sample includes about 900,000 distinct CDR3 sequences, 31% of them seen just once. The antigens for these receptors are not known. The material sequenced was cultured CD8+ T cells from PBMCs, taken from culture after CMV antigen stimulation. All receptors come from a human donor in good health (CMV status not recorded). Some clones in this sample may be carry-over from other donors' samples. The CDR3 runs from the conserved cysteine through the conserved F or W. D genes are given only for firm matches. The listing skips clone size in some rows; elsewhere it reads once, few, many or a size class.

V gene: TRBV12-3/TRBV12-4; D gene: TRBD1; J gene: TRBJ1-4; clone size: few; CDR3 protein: CASSFGQGVEKLFF; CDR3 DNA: TGTGCCAGCAGTTTCGGACAGGGTGTTGAAAAACTGTTTTTT
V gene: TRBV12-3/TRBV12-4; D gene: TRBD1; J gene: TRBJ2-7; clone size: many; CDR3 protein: CASSFSDRGYEQYF; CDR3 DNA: TGTGCCAGCAGCTTCTCCGACAGGGGATACGAGCAGTACTTC
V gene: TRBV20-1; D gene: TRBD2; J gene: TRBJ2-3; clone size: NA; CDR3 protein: CSARWASGGQGDTQYF; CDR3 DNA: TGCAGTGCTCGCTGGGCTAGCGGGGGGCAGGGGGATACGCAGTATTTT
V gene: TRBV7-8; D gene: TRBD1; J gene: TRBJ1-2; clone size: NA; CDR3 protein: CASRPDRSYGYTF; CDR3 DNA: TGTGCCAGCAGACCGGACAGGAGCTATGGCTACACCTTC
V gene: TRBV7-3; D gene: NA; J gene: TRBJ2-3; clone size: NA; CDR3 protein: CASSEYTSGGADTQYF; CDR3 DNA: TGTGCCAGCAGCGAATACACCTCGGGGGGCGCAGATACGCAGTATTTT
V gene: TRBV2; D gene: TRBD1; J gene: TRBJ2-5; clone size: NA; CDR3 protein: CASSEVRTGYETQYF; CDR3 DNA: TGTGCCAGCAGTGAAGTGAGGACAGGGTACGAGACCCAGTACTTC
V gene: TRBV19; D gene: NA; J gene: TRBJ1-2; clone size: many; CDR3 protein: CASSFNYGYTF; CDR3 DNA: TGTGCCAGCAGCTTTAACTATGGCTACACCTTC
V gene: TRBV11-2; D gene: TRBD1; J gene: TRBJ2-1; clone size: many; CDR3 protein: CASSLGQGLSYNEQFF; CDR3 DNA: TGTGCCAGCAGCTTAGGACAGGGGCTTTCCTACAATGAGCAGTTCTTC
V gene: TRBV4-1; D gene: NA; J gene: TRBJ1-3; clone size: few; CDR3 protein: CASSQEQGGANTIYF; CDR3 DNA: TGCGCCAGCAGCCAGGAACAGGGTGGCGCAAACACCATATATTTT
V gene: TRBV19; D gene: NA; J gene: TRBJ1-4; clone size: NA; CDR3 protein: CASTPYRDGPTNEKLFF; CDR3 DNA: TGTGCCAGTACTCCATATAGAGACGGACCAACTAATGAAAAACTGTTTTTT